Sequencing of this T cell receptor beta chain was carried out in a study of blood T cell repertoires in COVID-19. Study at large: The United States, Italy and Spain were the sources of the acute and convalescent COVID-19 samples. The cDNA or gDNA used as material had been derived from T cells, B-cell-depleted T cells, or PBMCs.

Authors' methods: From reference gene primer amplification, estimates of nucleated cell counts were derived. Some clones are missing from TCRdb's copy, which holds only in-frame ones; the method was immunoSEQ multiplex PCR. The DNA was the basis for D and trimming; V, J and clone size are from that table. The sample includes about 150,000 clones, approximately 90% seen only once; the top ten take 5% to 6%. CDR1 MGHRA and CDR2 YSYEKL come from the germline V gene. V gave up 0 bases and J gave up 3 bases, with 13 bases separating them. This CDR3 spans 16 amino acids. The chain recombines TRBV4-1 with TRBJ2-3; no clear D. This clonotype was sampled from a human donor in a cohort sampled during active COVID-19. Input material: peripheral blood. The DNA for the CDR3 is TGCGCCAGCAGCCAAGAACCCCCGACTTATACAGATACGCAGTATTTT. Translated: CASSQEPPTYTDTQYF.